These T cell receptor beta chains were read from a single sample in a study of cytomegalovirus exposure and HLA in healthy donors. Clones were read by immunoSEQ multiplex PCR, and TCRdb kept only the in-frame ones, dropping some. The data show 180,000 or so clones, over 65% seen once. The source material was PBMCs. These receptor sequences come from a man between 18 and 35 years old in good health and CMV-seronegative. The CDR3 runs from the conserved cysteine through the conserved F or W. The order of the fields is CDR3 length, V gene, J gene, CDR3 protein.

>15|TRBV19|-
CASSTQLAGAYEQYF
>11|TRBV2|TRBJ2-4
CASSDRQGGYF
>15|TRBV2|TRBJ2-1
CASSVAGSSYNEQFF
>14|TRBV30|TRBJ1-5
CAWSGGGAYQPQHF
>15|TRBV10-3|TRBJ2-1
CAISEPGTSSVEQFF
>17|TRBV5-1|TRBJ1-1
CASSLGGTGGMNTEAFF
>15|TRBV28|TRBJ1-5
CASSLGGNSNQPQHF
>15|TRBV5-1|TRBJ2-7
CASSSSGTSGYEQYF
>20|TRBV28|TRBJ1-1
CASSPYPSRRNRNLNTEAFF
>16|TRBV5-1|TRBJ2-2
CASSLRGDRSTGELFF
>13|TRBV2|TRBJ2-3
CASRGGGVNTQYF
>14|TRBV6-5|TRBJ2-1
CASSRTSGSNEQFF
>12|TRBV2|TRBJ1-1
CASSEVSTEAFF
>13|TRBV5-1|TRBJ2-7
CASSFGQAYEQYF